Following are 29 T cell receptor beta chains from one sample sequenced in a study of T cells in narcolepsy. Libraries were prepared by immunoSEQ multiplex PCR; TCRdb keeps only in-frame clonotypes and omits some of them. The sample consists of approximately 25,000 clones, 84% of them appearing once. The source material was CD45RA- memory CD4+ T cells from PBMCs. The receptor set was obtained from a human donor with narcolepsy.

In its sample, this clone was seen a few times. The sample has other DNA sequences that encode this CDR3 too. The CDR3 protein is CASSWTSGRAGYNEQFF. CDR3 bases: TGCGCCAGCAGCTGGACTAGCGGGAGGGCCGGGTACAATGAGCAGTTCTTC. This chain joins TRBV5-1 and TRBJ2-1, with 15 bases aligning to TRBD2. The V gene's germline CDR1 is SGHRS and CDR2 YFSETQ. V lost 3 bases and J lost 4; bases outside the gene matches: 5. CDR3 length: 17 amino acids.

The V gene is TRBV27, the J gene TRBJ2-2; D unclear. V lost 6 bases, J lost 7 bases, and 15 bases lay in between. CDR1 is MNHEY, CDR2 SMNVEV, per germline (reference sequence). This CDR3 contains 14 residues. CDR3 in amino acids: CASSLVGLGGELFF. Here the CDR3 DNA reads TGTGCCAGCAGCTTAGTTGGTCTGGGCGGGGAGCTGTTTTTT.

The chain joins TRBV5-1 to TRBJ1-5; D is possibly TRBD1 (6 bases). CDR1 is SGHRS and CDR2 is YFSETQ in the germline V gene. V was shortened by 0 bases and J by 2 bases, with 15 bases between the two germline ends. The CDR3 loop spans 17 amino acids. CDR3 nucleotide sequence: TGCGCCAGCAGCTTGGTATTGCGGGACAACGGCAATCAGCCCCAGCATTTT. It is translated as CASSLVLRDNGNQPQHF. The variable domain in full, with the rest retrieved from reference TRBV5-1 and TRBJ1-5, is KAGVTQTPRYLIKTRGQQVTLSCSPISGHRSVSWYQQTPGQGLQFLFEYFSETQRNKGNFPGRFSGRQFSNSRSEMNVSTLELGDSALYLCASSLVLRDNGNQPQHFGDGTRLSIL.

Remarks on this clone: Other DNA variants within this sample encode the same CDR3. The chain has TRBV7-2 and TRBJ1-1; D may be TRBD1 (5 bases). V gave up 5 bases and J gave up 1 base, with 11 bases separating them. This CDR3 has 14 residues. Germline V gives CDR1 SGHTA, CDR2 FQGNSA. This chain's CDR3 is CASSPRTGNTEAFF. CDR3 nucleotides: TGTGCCAGCAGCCCCCGAACAGGGAACACTGAAGCTTTCTTT. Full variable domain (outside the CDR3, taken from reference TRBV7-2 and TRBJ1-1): GAGVSQSPSNKVTEKGKDVELRCDPISGHTALYWYRQSLGQGLEFLIYFQGNSAPDKSGLPSDRFSAERTGGSVSTLTIQRTQQEDSAVYLCASSPRTGNTEAFFGQGTRLTVV.

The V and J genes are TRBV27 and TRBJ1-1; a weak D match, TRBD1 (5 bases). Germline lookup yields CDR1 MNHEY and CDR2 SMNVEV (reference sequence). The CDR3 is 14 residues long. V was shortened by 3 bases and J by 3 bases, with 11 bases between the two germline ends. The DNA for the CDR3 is TGTGCCAGCAGTTTTAGACAGCCTTACACTGAAGCTTTCTTT. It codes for CASSFRQPYTEAFF.

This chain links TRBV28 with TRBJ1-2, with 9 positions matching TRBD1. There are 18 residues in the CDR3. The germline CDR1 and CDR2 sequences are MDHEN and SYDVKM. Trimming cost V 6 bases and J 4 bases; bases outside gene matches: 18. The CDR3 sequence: CASRDQPGQGAWAYGYTF. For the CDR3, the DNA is TGTGCCAGCAGGGACCAACCGGGACAGGGAGCATGGGCCTATGGCTACACCTTC.

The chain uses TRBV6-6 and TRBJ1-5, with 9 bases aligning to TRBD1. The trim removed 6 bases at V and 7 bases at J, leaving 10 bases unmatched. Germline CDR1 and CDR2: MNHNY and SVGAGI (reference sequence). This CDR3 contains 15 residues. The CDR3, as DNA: TGTGCCAGCAGCCCCTCCGGGACAGGGCGACAGCCCCAGCATTTT. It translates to CASSPSGTGRQPQHF.

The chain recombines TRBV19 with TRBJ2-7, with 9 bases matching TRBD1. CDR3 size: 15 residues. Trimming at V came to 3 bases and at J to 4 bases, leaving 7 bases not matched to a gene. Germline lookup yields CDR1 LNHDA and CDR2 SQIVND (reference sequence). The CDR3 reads CASSISGQGRYEQYF. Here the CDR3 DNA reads TGTGCCAGTAGTATTTCGGGACAGGGAAGGTACGAGCAGTACTTC.

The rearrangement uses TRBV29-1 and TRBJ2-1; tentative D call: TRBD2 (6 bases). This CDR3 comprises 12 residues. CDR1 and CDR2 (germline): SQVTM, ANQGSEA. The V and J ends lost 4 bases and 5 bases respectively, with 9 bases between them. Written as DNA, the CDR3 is TGCAGCGTTGTCGGGGGTCACAATGAGCAGTTCTTC. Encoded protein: CSVVGGHNEQFF.

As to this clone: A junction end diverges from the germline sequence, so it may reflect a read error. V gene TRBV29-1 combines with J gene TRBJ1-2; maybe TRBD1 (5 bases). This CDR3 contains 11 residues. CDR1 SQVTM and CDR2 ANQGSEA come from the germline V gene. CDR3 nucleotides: TGCAGCGTTGAGCTGGGGAGGGGCTACGCCTTC. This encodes CSVELGRGYAF.

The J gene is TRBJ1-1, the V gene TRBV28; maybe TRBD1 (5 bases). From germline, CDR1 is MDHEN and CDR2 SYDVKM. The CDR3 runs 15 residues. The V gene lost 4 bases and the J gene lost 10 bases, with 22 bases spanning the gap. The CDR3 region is CASSSSRVQDLGAFF. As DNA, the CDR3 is TGTGCCAGCAGTTCCTCCCGGGTACAGGATCTCGGAGCTTTCTTT.

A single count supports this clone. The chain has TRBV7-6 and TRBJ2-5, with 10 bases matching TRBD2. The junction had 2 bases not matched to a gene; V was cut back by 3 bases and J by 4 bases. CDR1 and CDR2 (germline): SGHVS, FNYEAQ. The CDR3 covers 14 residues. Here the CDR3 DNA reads TGTGCCAGCAGCTTCGTAGCGGGAGGAGAGACCCAGTACTTC. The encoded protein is CASSFVAGGETQYF.

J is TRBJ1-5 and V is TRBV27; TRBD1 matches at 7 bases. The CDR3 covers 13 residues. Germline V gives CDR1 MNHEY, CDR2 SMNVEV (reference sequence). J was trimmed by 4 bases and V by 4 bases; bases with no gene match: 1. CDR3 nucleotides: TGTGCCAGCAGTTCAGGGGGGAATCAGCCCCAGCATTTT. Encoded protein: CASSSGGNQPQHF.

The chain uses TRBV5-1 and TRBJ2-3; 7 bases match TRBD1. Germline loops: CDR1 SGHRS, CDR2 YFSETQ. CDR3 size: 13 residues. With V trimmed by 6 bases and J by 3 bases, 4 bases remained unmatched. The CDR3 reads CASIQTGTDTQYF. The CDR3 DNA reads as TGCGCCAGCATACAGACAGGGACAGATACGCAGTATTTT.

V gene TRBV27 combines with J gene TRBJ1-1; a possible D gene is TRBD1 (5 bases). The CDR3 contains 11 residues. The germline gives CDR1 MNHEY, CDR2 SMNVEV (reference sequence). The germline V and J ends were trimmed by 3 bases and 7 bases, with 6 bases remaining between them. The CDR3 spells CASSLGGEAFF. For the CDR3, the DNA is TGTGCCAGCAGTTTGGGGGGTGAAGCTTTCTTT.

As DNA, the CDR3 is TGTGCCAGCAGCACGACAGGGGGTTTTCAAGAGACCCAGTACTTC. Translating it yields CASSTTGGFQETQYF. The chain combines TRBV5-4 with TRBJ2-5, with TRBD1 identical over 9 bases. Germline V gene data show CDR1 as SGHNT and CDR2 as YYREEE (reference sequence). J lost 2 bases, V lost 4 bases, and 6 bases had no gene match. The CDR3 length is 15 residues.

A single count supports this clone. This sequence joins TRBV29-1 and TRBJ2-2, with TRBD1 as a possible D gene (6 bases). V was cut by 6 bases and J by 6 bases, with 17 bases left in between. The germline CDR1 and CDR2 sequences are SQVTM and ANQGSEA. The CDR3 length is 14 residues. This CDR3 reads CSVGSQGHSGELFF. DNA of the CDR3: TGCAGCGTCGGTTCCCAGGGGCACTCCGGGGAGCTGTTTTTT.

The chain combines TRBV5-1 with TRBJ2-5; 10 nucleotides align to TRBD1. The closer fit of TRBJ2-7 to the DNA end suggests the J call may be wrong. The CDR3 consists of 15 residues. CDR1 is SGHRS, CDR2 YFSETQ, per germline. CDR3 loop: CASSWGQGPPYEQYF. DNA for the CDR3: TGCGCCAGCAGTTGGGGACAGGGGCCTCCCTACGAGCAGTACTTC.

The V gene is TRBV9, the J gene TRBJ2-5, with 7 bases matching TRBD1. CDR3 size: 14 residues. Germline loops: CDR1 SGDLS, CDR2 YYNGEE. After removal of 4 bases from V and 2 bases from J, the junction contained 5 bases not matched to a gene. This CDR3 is CASSSGGMQETQYF. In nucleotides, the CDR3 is TGTGCCAGCAGCTCAGGGGGAATGCAAGAGACCCAGTACTTC. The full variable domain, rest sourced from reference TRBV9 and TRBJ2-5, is DSGVTQTPKHLITATGQRVTLRCSPRSGDLSVYWYQQSLDQGLQFLIQYYNGEERAKGNILERFSAQQFPDLHSELNLSSLELGDSALYFCASSSGGMQETQYFGPGTRLLVL.

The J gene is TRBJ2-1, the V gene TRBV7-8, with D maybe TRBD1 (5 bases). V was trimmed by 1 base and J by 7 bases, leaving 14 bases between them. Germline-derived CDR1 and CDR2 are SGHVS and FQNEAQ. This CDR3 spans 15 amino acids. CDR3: CASSLVFREGNEQFF. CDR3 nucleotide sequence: TGTGCCAGCAGCTTAGTATTCAGGGAAGGTAATGAGCAGTTCTTC.

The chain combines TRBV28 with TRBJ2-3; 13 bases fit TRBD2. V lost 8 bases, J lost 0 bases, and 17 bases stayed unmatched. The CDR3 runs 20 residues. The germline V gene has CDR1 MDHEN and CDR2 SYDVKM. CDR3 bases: TGTGCCAGCCAAACTTACGGACTAGCGGGAGTACTATTAAGCACAGATACGCAGTATTTT. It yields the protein CASQTYGLAGVLLSTDTQYF.

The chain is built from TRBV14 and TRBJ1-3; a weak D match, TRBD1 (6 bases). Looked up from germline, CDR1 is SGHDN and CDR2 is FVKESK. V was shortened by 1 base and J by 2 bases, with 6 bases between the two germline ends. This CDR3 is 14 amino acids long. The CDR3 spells CASSQAGAGNTIYF. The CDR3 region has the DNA TGTGCCAGCAGCCAAGCAGGGGCTGGAAACACCATATATTTT.

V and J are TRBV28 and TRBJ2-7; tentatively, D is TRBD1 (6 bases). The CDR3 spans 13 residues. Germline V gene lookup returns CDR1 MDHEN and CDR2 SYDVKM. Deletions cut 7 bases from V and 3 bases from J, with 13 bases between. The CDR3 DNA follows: TGTGCCAGCATCGGGACAACAAACTACGAGCAGTACTTC. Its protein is CASIGTTNYEQYF.

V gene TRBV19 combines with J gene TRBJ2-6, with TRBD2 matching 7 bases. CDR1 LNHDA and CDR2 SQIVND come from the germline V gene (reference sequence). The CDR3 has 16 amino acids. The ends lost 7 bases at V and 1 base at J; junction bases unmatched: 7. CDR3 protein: CASKLRGSSGANVLTF. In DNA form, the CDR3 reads TGTGCCAGTAAACTCCGCGGGAGTTCTGGGGCCAACGTCCTGACTTTC.

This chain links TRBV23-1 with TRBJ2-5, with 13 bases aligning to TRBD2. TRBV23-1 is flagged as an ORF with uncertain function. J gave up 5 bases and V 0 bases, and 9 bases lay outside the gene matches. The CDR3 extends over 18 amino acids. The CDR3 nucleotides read TGCGCCAGCAGTCAATCGGGGACTAGCGGGACCGCGAGGGAGACCCAGTACTTC. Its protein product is CASSQSGTSGTARETQYF.

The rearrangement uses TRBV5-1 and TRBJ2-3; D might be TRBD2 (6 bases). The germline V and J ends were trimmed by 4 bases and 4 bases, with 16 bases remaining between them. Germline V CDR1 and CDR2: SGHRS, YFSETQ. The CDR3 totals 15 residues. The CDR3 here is CASSPRRESPDTQYF. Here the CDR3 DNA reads TGCGCCAGCAGCCCGCGGAGGGAGTCCCCAGATACGCAGTATTTT.

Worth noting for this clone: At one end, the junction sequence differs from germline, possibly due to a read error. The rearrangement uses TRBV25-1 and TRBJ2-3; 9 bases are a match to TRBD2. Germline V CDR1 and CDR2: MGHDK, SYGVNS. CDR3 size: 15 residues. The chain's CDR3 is CASSAGTSRTDTRYF. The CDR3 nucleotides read TGTGCCAGCAGTGCTGGGACTAGCCGCACAGATACGCGGTATTTT.

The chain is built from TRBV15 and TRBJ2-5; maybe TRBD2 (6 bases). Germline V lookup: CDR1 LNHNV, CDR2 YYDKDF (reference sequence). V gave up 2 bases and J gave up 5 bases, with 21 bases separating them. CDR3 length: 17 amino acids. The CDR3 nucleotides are TGTGCCACCAGCAGACCGCCCCCCCTGGATCGGGGGGAGACCCAGTACTTC. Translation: CATSRPPPLDRGETQYF.

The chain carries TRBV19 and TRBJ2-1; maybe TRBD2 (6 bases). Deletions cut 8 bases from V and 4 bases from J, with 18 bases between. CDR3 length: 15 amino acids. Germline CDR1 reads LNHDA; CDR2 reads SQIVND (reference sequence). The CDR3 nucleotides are TGTGCCAGTGCTGCGTGGGCTAGCGATTACAATGAGCAGTTCTTC. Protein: CASAAWASDYNEQFF.